The 31 T cell receptor beta chains below all came from one sample that was sequenced in a study of Graves' ophthalmopathy and Graves' hyperthyroidism. Amplified material comprised TCR beta CDR3 regions derived from RNA transcripts. Amplification began with first-round RT-PCR using HTBI primers, then second-round multiplex PCR was performed. TCRdb fed the multiplex PCR reads into MiXCR, producing one record per CDR3 protein. The table lists approximately 640,000 distinct CDR3 sequences, about two fifths of them singletons, with more than 2.5% in the top ten. Material: peripheral blood. The receptors originated from an adult man with Graves' ophthalmopathy.

J is TRBJ2-6 and V is TRBV29-1; no clear D. This CDR3 has 13 residues. Germline-derived CDR1 and CDR2 are SQVTM and ANQGSEA. Trimming took off 3 bases at V and 4 bases at J, with 7 bases between the two ends. DNA for the CDR3: TGCAGCGTTGACGGCCAGGGGGCCAACGTCCTGACTTTC. This encodes CSVDGQGANVLTF.

There are many counts of this clonotype. This chain joins TRBV11-1 and TRBJ1-5; the D gene is possibly TRBD1 (5 bases). CDR1 is SGHAT, CDR2 FQDESV, per germline (reference sequence). Deletions cut 5 bases from V and 3 bases from J, with 8 bases between. This CDR3 region has 13 residues. For the CDR3, the DNA is TGTGCCAGCAGCGTAGGGGTCAATCAGCCCCAGCATTTT. Its translation: CASSVGVNQPQHF.

J is TRBJ1-2 and V is TRBV7-9, with D uncertain. V was pared by 2 bases and J by 4 bases, with 11 bases between. This CDR3 is built from 14 residues. CDR1 is SEHNR and CDR2 is FQNEAQ in the germline V gene (reference sequence). The CDR3 DNA reads TGTGCCAGCAGCTTAACAGCAGTCTCCTATGGCTACACCTTC. The encoded protein is CASSLTAVSYGYTF.

V and J are TRBV11-1 and TRBJ2-7, with 8 bases fitting TRBD1. The CDR3 length is 16 residues. V shed 0 bases and J 4 bases; nucleotides not matched to a gene: 8. Germline V gene data show CDR1 as SGHAT and CDR2 as FQDESV (reference sequence). CDR3 DNA: TGTGCCAGCAGCTTAGCGGCCGGACAGGGAGGTTACGAGCAGTACTTC. Translating gives CASSLAAGQGGYEQYF.

This clonotype showed up many times. The genes are TRBV29-1 and TRBJ1-2; 8 nucleotides align to TRBD1. The CDR3 extends over 17 amino acids. Germline CDR1 reads SQVTM; CDR2 reads ANQGSEA. The V and J ends lost 6 bases and 1 base, in that order; junction bases with no gene match: 16. CDR3 DNA sequence: TGCAGCGTGATCTTCTCCGGGACAGGAGAATTTAACTATGGCTACACCTTC. This sequence encodes CSVIFSGTGEFNYGYTF.

This clonotype was picked up many times. This chain uses TRBV7-2 with TRBJ1-2; D remains unclear. From germline, CDR1 is SGHTA and CDR2 FQGNSA. V shed 3 bases and J shed 5 bases, with 10 bases lying between them. This CDR3 comprises 13 residues. CDR3 DNA sequence: TGTGCCAGCAGCTTTGCGGACCCGTATGGCTACACCTTC. Its protein is CASSFADPYGYTF.

The chain couples TRBV29-1 to TRBJ1-1; a weak D match, TRBD1 (6 bases). V lost 1 base and J 6 bases, leaving 18 bases between the germline ends. The length of the CDR3 is 15 residues. Germline lookup yields CDR1 SQVTM and CDR2 ANQGSEA. CDR3 sequence reads: CSVEVLGHGIAEAFF. The CDR3 DNA is TGCAGCGTTGAAGTATTGGGACACGGGATAGCTGAAGCTTTCTTT.

A few counts support this clonotype. The V and J genes are TRBV5-6 and TRBJ2-7, with D possibly TRBD1 on 5 matching bases. Germline CDR1 and CDR2: SGHDT and YYEEEE. The CDR3 totals 13 residues. The V gene lost 4 bases and the J gene lost 3 bases, with 11 bases spanning the gap. CDR3 sequence reads: CASSPFQGYEQYF. In DNA, the CDR3 is TGTGCCAGCAGCCCATTCCAGGGCTACGAGCAGTACTTC.

This chain uses TRBV29-1 with TRBJ2-7; 8 bases map to TRBD1. Unmatched junction bases numbered 10, after V lost 3 bases and J lost 9 bases. Germline CDR1 reads SQVTM; CDR2 reads ANQGSEA. CDR3 size: 13 residues. The CDR3: CSVDTGQDSWQYF. The CDR3 DNA sequence: TGCAGCGTTGATACGGGACAGGACTCATGGCAGTACTTC.

Comment on this clonotype: Sequence at one end of the junction differs from germline and may be a read error. The chain joins TRBV10-2 to TRBJ2-6; the D call may be TRBD1 or TRBD2 (5 bases each). There are 16 residues in the CDR3. Germline V gives CDR1 WSHSY, CDR2 SAAADI. CDR3 nucleotide sequence: TGCCCCAGAGCGGTCAGGGTCAACTCTGGGGCCAACGTCCTGACTTTC. Amino acid sequence: CPRAVRVNSGANVLTF.

This clonotype was detected many times. This chain connects TRBV10-2 to TRBJ1-4; perhaps TRBD1 as D (5 bases). Trimming took 0 bases from V and 10 from J, leaving 12 bases between them. The CDR3 has 14 amino acids. CDR1 is WSHSY, CDR2 SAAADI, per germline. The chain's CDR3 is CASSESMGRTKLFF. The CDR3 DNA follows: TGCGCCAGCAGTGAGTCGATGGGACGGACAAAACTGTTTTTT.

This clonotype has at least ten counts. V and J are TRBV12-3 or TRBV12-4 and TRBJ1-6; D is unresolved. V lost 5 bases to trimming and J lost 6 bases, with 17 bases between them. CDR3 size: 16 residues. The CDR3 reads CASSPTNRALNSPLHF. CDR3 DNA sequence: TGTGCCAGCAGTCCCACGAACCGGGCTCTTAATTCACCCCTCCACTTT.

The gene calls are TRBV19 and TRBJ1-5, with a weak D call TRBD1 (5 bases). Looked up from germline, CDR1 is LNHDA and CDR2 is SQIVND (reference sequence). CDR3 size: 15 residues. V lost 5 bases and J 14 bases, leaving 25 bases between the germline ends. This chain's CDR3 is CASSLERGPPAYEHF. DNA for the CDR3: TGTGCCAGTAGTTTGGAAAGGGGACCGCCGGCCTACGAGCATTTT. Looking up the rest from reference TRBV19 and TRBJ1-5 gives the full variable domain: DGGITQSPKYLFRKEGQNVTLSCEQNLNHDAMYWYRQDPGQGLRLIYYSQIVNDFQKGDIAEGYSVSREKKESFPLTVTSAQKNPTAFYLCASSLERGPPAYEHFGDGTRLSIL.

This clonotype has ten or more counts. The CDR3 spells CSVGGSNTEAFF. The DNA of the CDR3 is TGCAGCGTTGGGGGATCGAACACTGAAGCTTTCTTT. V is TRBV29-1 and J is TRBJ1-1; D unclear. The germline V gene encodes CDR1 SQVTM and CDR2 ANQGSEA. V lost 4 bases and J 1 base, leaving 7 bases between the germline ends. The CDR3 contains 12 residues.

At least ten counts were recorded for this clonotype. The chain carries TRBV20-1 and TRBJ1-4; D possibly corresponds to TRBD1 (5 bases). CDR1 is DFQATT and CDR2 is SNEGSKA in the germline V gene (reference sequence). V gave up 0 bases and J gave up 5 bases, with 13 bases separating them. This CDR3 is built from 15 residues. The CDR3 DNA is TGCAGTGCTAGAGATCCAGGGACGGCAAATGAAAAACTGTTTTTT. Translating it yields CSARDPGTANEKLFF.

The rearrangement joins TRBV10-3 to TRBJ2-3, with no clear D. V lost 3 bases, J lost 1 base, and 14 bases lay in between. Per germline, CDR1 ENHRY and CDR2 SYGVKD. This CDR3 is 16 amino acids long. The CDR3 here is CAISDRRSGGTDTQYF. CDR3 sequence (DNA): TGTGCCATCAGTGATCGGCGGTCAGGTGGCACAGATACGCAGTATTTT.

This clonotype was seen many times. This chain uses TRBV29-1 with TRBJ2-6, with D unresolved. The CDR3 has 13 residues. CDR1 and CDR2 (germline): SQVTM, ANQGSEA. V was shortened by 4 bases and J by 0 bases, with 4 bases between the two germline ends. The CDR3 protein is CSVGDSGANVLTF. The CDR3, as DNA: TGCAGCGTTGGGGACTCTGGGGCCAACGTCCTGACTTTC.

This clonotype was observed at least ten times. The chain joins TRBV7-6 to TRBJ1-6; D is undetermined. This CDR3 spans 16 amino acids. The germline V gene encodes CDR1 SGHVS and CDR2 FNYEAQ. Deletions cut 5 bases from V and 0 bases from J, with 11 bases between. The CDR3 loop reads CASSPVESSYNSPLHF. The CDR3 bases are TGTGCCAGCAGCCCGGTGGAGAGCTCCTATAATTCACCCCTCCACTTT. Complete variable domain (other parts from reference TRBV7-6 and TRBJ1-6): GAGVSQSPRYKVTKRGQDVALRCDPISGHVSLYWYRQALGQGPEFLTYFNYEAQQDKSGLPNDRFSAERPEGSISTLTIQRTEQRDSAMYRCASSPVESSYNSPLHFGNGTRLTVT.

This clonotype was picked up many times. V usage is TRBV25-1 and J usage is TRBJ1-1; 9 nucleotides match TRBD1. The CDR3 consists of 14 residues. Germline assignment: CDR1 MGHDK and CDR2 SYGVNS. The junction had 3 bases not matched to a gene; V was cut back by 6 bases and J by 1 base. In nucleotides, the CDR3 is TGTGCCAGCAGACAGGGACAGGGGAACACTGAAGCTTTCTTT. Encoded protein: CASRQGQGNTEAFF.

This clonotype was observed many times. The rearrangement uses TRBV29-1 and TRBJ2-5, with D possibly being TRBD2 (6 bases). There are 14 residues in the CDR3. Trimming removed 0 bases from V and 4 bases from J, with 12 bases in between. CDR1 is SQVTM and CDR2 is ANQGSEA in the germline V gene. The CDR3 protein is CSVEDRDLGETQYF. For the CDR3, the DNA is TGCAGCGTTGAAGACAGGGACTTAGGAGAGACCCAGTACTTC.

The chain is built from TRBV11-3 and TRBJ1-3, with 7 positions matching TRBD1. Germline CDR1 is SGHNT and CDR2 is YENEEA. The V segment lost 5 bases and the J segment 4 bases; nucleotides outside the gene matches: 11. This CDR3 is built from 16 residues. This CDR3 is CASSPQGTAHGNTIYF. The CDR3 nucleotides read TGTGCCAGCAGCCCCCAAGGGACAGCGCACGGAAACACCATATATTTT.

This clonotype came up many times. The chain links TRBV7-2 to TRBJ1-2, with no clear D. Germline-derived CDR1 and CDR2 are SGHTA and FQGNSA. Trimming cost V 4 bases and J 7 bases, with 13 bases left between them. The CDR3 length is 13 residues. CDR3 loop: CASSSRPGFGYTF. CDR3 nucleotides: TGTGCCAGCAGCTCAAGGCCCGGGTTTGGCTACACCTTC.

J is TRBJ1-1 and V is TRBV15; 7 bases match TRBD1. From germline, CDR1 is LNHNV and CDR2 YYDKDF (reference sequence). This CDR3 contains 14 residues. Trimming cost V 3 bases and J 3 bases; bases outside gene matches: 4. As DNA, the CDR3 is TGTGCCACCAGCAGTCGGACAGGAGACACTGAAGCTTTCTTT. It is translated as CATSSRTGDTEAFF.

The sample holds one count of this clonotype. The CDR3 DNA reads TGTGCCAGCAGGGCCGGGACAGGGGCCGACACTGAAGCTTTCTTT. It specifies CASRAGTGADTEAFF. This chain links TRBV7-9 with TRBJ1-1; TRBD1 matches 10 bases. J was trimmed by 3 bases and V by 6 bases; bases with no gene match: 7. The germline V gene encodes CDR1 SEHNR and CDR2 FQNEAQ (reference sequence). This CDR3 has 15 amino acids.

The chain is built from TRBV10-3 and TRBJ2-7, with 8 bases lining up with TRBD1. The CDR3 has 14 amino acids. V dropped 2 bases and J dropped 5; count of bases not matched to a gene: 5. Germline CDR1 is ENHRY and CDR2 is SYGVKD. CDR3 residues: CAISEGQGSHEQYF. The CDR3 nucleotides are TGTGCCATCAGTGAGGGACAGGGTAGCCACGAGCAGTACTTC.

This clonotype was detected many times. The CDR3 DNA reads TGTGCCAGCAGTTATGGGGACAGTGGAGAGACCCAGTACTTC. Residues: CASSYGDSGETQYF. This chain links TRBV6-5 with TRBJ2-5; 7 bases agree with TRBD1. CDR3 length equals 14 residues. V shed 3 bases, J shed 4 bases, and the junction held 5 bases outside the gene matches. Germline CDR1 and CDR2: MNHEY and SVGAGI.

The gene calls are TRBV5-1 and TRBJ2-5, with 7 bases aligning to TRBD1. This CDR3 has 16 amino acids. Germline-derived CDR1 and CDR2 are SGHRS and YFSETQ. V was clipped by 1 base and J by 0 bases; unmatched bases: 6. CDR3 nucleotide sequence: TGCGCCAGCAGCTTGCATACAGGGGAGTACCAAGAGACCCAGTACTTC. Protein product: CASSLHTGEYQETQYF.

This clonotype occurred many times. V and J are TRBV20-1 and TRBJ1-1; no clear D. Germline V gene data show CDR1 as DFQATT and CDR2 as SNEGSKA (reference sequence). Trimming took off 1 base at V and 0 bases at J, with 6 bases between the two ends. The CDR3 extends over 13 amino acids. CDR3 bases: TGCAGTGCTAGAGGACGGTTGAACACTGAAGCTTTCTTT. Protein product: CSARGRLNTEAFF.

The genes are TRBV12-3 or TRBV12-4 and TRBJ2-5, with D perhaps given as TRBD1 or TRBD2 (5 bases each). V was trimmed by 4 bases and J by 8 bases, leaving 20 bases between them. The CDR3 has 15 residues. The CDR3 protein is CASSYPSRDGVTQYF. The DNA for the CDR3 is TGTGCCAGCAGTTACCCTTCCCGGGACGGGGTAACCCAGTACTTC.

The chain has TRBV10-2 and TRBJ1-6; 8 nucleotides line up with TRBD1. Germline CDR1 WSHSY, CDR2 SAAADI. V shed 6 bases, J shed 9 bases, and the junction held 10 bases outside the gene matches. The CDR3 runs to 15 residues. The CDR3 reads CASSRTGRAASPLHF. The CDR3, as DNA: TGCGCCAGCAGCCGGACAGGGAGGGCTGCTTCACCCCTCCACTTT.

This clonotype was observed at least ten times. The gene calls are TRBV20-1 and TRBJ1-1; TRBD1 matches 8 bases. J lost 5 bases, V lost 0 bases, and 5 bases had no gene match. This CDR3 has 14 residues. Per the germline V gene, CDR1 is DFQATT and CDR2 is SNEGSKA (reference sequence). CDR3 DNA: TGCAGTGCTAGAGAGAGGACAGGGTGGACTGAAGCTTTCTTT. Its protein is CSARERTGWTEAFF.